The 3 T cell receptor beta chains listed next were all sequenced from one sample in a study of PD-1 blockade in classical Hodgkin lymphoma. The repertoire was sequenced with immunoSEQ multiplex PCR; TCRdb's copy has only in-frame clones and lacks some. The sample yields tens of thousands of clones, just under 80% seen once. Noted time point: cycle 4 day 1 (C4D1), after six to seven weeks of nivolumab. All patients experienced relapse after autologous stem cell transplantation, and brentuximab vedotin exposure was variable. The material was peripheral blood mononuclear cells (PBMCs), obtained before the fourth cycle of nivolumab. The receptors stem from a human donor with classical Hodgkin lymphoma.

The gene calls are TRBV5-1 and TRBJ2-5; 12 bases are shared with TRBD2. The germline V gene encodes CDR1 SGHRS and CDR2 YFSETQ. V lost 0 bases, J lost 5 bases, and 2 bases stayed unmatched. This CDR3 is 15 amino acids long. DNA of the CDR3: TGCGCCAGCAGCTTGGCACTAGCGGGAGGCGAGACCCAGTACTTC. It yields the protein CASSLALAGGETQYF.

As DNA, the CDR3 is TGTGCCAGCAGCTTTAGCTTTTTTCCGGGACAGGGGGGAGAGACCCAGTACTTC. Encoded protein: CASSFSFFPGQGGETQYF. The rearrangement uses TRBV7-9 and TRBJ2-5, with TRBD1 matching 11 bases. The CDR3 spans 18 residues. Germline V lookup: CDR1 SEHNR, CDR2 FQNEAQ (reference sequence). V dropped 3 bases and J dropped 4; count of bases not matched to a gene: 13.

V is TRBV6-6 and J is TRBJ1-2, with no clear D. The CDR3 consists of 12 residues. The ends were cut back, 6 bases at V and 7 bases at J, with 12 bases in the middle. CDR1 is MNHNY and CDR2 is SVGAGI in the germline V gene (reference sequence). CDR3 sequence reads: CASSKAVGGYTF. The CDR3 DNA reads as TGTGCCAGCAGCAAAGCGGTGGGTGGCTACACCTTC.